Sequencing of this T cell receptor beta chain was carried out in a study of CD8 T cells in Susac syndrome. Study-wide results and caveats: That the number of individuals in its TCR sequencing and HLA analysis was relatively small was acknowledged by the study.

The RNA input was about 0.45 to 1 ug, and it was reverse transcribed with random hexamers. Amplification of the TCR beta CDR3 was carried out by immunoSEQ multiplex PCR, which spanned a total of 54 Vbeta and 13 Jbeta segments. Each CDR3 protein gets one entry after TCRdb re-called the immunoSEQ multiplex PCR reads with MiXCR. Seen here are about 200,000 distinct CDR3 sequences, about 93% observed once, and the top ten hold roughly 0.13%. This clonotype was observed a single time. What it binds is unknown. In contrast to the negatively isolated CD8+ and CD4+ T cells, TEMRA cells were FACS-enriched. Germline CDR1 and CDR2: MGHRA and YSYEKL. The ends were cut back, 5 bases at V and 4 bases at J, with 11 bases in the middle. The CDR3 sequence is 13 residues long.

The genes are TRBV4-1 and TRBJ2-5, with D possibly being TRBD2 (6 bases). The specimen sequenced was CD8+ T cells from PBMCs. The receptor was derived from a human donor with multiple sclerosis. Here the CDR3 reads CASSGVGGETQYF. The CDR3 DNA sequence: TGCGCCAGCAGCGGGGTGGGAGGAGAGACCCAGTACTTC.